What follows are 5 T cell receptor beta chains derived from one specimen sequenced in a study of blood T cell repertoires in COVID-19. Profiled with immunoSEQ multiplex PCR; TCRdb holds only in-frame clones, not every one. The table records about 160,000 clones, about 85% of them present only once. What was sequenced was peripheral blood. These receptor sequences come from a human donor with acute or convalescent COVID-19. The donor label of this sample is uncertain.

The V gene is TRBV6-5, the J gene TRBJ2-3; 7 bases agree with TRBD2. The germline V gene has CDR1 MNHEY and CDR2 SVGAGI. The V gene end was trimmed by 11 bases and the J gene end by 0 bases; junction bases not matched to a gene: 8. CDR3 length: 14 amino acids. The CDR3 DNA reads TGTGCCGCCAAACGGGGAGGGAGCACAGATACGCAGTATTTT. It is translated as CAAKRGGSTDTQYF.

As DNA, the CDR3 is TGTGCCAGCAGCCCGGACAGGGGACCCTACAATGAGCAGTTCTTC. Translation: CASSPDRGPYNEQFF. The chain links TRBV7-2 to TRBJ2-1; 9 nucleotides match TRBD1. With V trimmed by 5 bases and J by 2 bases, 4 bases remained unmatched. The CDR3 consists of 15 residues. Germline CDR1 is SGHTA and CDR2 is FQGNSA.

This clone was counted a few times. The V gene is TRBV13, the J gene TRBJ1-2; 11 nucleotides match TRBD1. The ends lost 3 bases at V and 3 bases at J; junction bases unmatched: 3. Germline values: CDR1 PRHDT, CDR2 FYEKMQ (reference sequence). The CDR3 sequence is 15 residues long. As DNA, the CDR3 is TGTGCCAGCAGCTTCCGGACAGGGGGCGACTATGGCTACACCTTC. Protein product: CASSFRTGGDYGYTF. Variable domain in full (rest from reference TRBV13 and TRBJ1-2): AAGVIQSPRHLIKEKRETATLKCYPIPRHDTVYWYQQGPGQDPQFLISFYEKMQSDKGSIPDRFSAQQFSDYHSELNMSSLELGDSALYFCASSFRTGGDYGYTFGSGTRLTVV.

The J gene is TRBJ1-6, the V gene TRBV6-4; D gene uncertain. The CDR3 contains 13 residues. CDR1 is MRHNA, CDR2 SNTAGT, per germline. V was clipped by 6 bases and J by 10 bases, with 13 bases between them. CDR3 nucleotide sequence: TGTGCCAGCAGCGCTACCTCGGTCTCACCCCTCCACTTT. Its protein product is CASSATSVSPLHF.

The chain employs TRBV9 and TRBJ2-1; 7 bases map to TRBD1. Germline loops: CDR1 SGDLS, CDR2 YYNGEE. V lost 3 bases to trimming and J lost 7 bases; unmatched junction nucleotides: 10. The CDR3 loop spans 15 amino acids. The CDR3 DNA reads TGTGCCAGCAGCGCAGCACAGGGGAAGGGGAATGAGCAGTTCTTC. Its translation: CASSAAQGKGNEQFF.